The following is a T cell receptor beta chain sequence with its context. Participant age was about 18 to 100 years, and participants resided in 25 or so US areas. Allocation to cohorts depended on clinical history reported by the participants. Cohort 3 recovery required two negative PCRs, clearance, or symptom resolution. Germline V gives CDR1 SGDLS, CDR2 YYNGEE. This CDR3 contains 15 residues. Trimming removed 4 bases from V and 3 bases from J, with 17 bases in between. This record belongs to a study of blood T cell repertoires in COVID-19. As for the study in general: Donors in the United States, Italy and Spain gave samples during acute or convalescent COVID-19.

TCRdb's table, derived via immunoSEQ multiplex PCR, lists solely in-frame clones and lacks some. The data contain about 210,000 clones, around 89% of them seen just once; the ten biggest clones take up over 1%. The chain has TRBV9 and TRBJ2-7, with D hard to call. Sequenced material: PBMCs or T cells enriched from blood (not recorded which). This TCR derives from a man aged 25 to 45 who had recovered from COVID-19. Here the CDR3 DNA reads TGTGCCAGCAGCCCTCTCGACGGGTCCCTCTACGAGCAGTACTTC. Translation gives CASSPLDGSLYEQYF.